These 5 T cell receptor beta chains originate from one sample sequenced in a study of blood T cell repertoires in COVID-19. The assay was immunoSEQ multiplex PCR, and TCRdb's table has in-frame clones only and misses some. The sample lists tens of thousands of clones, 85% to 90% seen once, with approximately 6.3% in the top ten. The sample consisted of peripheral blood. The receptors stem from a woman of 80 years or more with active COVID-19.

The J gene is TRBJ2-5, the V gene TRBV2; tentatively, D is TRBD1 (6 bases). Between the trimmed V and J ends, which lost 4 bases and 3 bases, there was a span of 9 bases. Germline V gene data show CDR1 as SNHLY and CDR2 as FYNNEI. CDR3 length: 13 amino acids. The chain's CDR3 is CASSVGGEETQYF. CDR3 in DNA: TGTGCCAGCAGTGTAGGGGGAGAAGAGACCCAGTACTTC.

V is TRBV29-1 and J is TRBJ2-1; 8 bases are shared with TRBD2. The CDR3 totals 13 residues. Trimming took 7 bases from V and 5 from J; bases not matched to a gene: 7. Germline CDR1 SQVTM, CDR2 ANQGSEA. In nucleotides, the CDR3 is TGCAGCGCCCAGCGGGAGTCGCACAATGAGCAGTTCTTC. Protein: CSAQRESHNEQFF.

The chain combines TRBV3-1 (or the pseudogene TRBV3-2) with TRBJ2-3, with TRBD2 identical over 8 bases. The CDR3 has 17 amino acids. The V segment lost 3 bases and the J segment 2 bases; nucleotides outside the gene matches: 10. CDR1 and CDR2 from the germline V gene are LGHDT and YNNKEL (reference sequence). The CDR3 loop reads CASSQGSGRPVTDTQYF. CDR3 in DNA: TGTGCCAGCAGCCAGGGAAGCGGGAGACCCGTCACAGATACGCAGTATTTT.

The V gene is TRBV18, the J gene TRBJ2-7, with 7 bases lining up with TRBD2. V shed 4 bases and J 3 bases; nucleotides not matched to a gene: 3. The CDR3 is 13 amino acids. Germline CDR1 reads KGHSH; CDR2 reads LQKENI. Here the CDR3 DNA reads TGTGCCAGCTCACTTGGGACTAACTACGAGCAGTACTTC. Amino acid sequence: CASSLGTNYEQYF.

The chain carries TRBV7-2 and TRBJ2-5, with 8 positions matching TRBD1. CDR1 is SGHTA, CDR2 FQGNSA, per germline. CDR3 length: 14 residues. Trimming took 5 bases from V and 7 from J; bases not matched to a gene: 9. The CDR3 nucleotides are TGTGCCAGCAGCCAGGGGGCTTGGGTCGGGACCCAGTACTTC. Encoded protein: CASSQGAWVGTQYF.